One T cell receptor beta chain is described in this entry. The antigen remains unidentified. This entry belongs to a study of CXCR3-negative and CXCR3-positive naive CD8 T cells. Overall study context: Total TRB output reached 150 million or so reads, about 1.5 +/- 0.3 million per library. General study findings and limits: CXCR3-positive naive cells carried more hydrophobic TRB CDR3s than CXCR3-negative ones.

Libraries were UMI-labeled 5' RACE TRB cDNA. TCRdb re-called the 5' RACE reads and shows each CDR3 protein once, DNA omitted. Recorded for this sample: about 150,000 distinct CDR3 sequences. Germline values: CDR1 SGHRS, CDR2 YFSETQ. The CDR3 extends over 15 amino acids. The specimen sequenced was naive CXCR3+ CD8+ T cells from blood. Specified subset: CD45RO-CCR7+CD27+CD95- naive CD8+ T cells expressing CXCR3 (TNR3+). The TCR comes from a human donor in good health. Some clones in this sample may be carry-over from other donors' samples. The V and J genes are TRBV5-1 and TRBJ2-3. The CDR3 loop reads CASSLVSGNTDTQYF.